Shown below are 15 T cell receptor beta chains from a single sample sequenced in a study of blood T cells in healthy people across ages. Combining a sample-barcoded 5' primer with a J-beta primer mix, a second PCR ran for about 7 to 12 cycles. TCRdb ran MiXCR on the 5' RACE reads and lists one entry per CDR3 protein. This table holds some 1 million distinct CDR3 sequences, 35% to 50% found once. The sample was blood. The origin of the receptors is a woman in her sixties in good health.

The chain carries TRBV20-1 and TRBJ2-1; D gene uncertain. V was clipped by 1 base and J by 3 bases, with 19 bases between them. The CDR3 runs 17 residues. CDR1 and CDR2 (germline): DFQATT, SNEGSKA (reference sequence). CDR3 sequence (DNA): TGCAGTGCTAGAGGGGTCAGCGAGGTTCCCTTCTACAATGAGCAGTTCTTC. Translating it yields CSARGVSEVPFYNEQFF.

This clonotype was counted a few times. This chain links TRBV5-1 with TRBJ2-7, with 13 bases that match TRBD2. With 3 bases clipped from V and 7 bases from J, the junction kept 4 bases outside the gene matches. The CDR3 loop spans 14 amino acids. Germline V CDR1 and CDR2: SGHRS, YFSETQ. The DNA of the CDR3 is TGCGCCAGCAGCTGGGGACTAGCGGGGCAGGAGCAGTACTTC. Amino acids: CASSWGLAGQEQYF. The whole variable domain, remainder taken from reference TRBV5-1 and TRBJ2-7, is KAGVTQTPRYLIKTRGQQVTLSCSPISGHRSVSWYQQTPGQGLQFLFEYFSETQRNKGNFPGRFSGRQFSNSRSEMNVSTLELGDSALYLCASSWGLAGQEQYFGPGTRLTVT.

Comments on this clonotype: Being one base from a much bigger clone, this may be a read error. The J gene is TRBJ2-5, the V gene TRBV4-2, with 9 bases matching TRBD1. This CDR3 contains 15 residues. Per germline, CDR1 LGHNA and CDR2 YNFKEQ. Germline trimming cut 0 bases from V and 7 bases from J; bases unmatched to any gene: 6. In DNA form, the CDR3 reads TGTGCCAGCAGCCAAGAGGGACAGGGAACGGGGACCCAGTACTTC. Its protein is CASSQEGQGTGTQYF.

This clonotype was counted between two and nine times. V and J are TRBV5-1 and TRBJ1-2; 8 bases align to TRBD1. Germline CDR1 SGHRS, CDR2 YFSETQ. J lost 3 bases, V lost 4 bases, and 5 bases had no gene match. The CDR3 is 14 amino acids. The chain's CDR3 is CASSAGGGDYGYTF. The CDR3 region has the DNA TGCGCCAGCAGCGCAGGGGGCGGTGACTATGGCTACACCTTC.

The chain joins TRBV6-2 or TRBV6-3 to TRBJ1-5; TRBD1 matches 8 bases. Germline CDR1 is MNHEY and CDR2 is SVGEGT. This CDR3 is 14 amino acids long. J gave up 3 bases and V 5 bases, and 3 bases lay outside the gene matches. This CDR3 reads CASSRTGYNQPQHF. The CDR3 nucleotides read TGTGCCAGCAGTAGGACAGGGTACAATCAGCCCCAGCATTTT.

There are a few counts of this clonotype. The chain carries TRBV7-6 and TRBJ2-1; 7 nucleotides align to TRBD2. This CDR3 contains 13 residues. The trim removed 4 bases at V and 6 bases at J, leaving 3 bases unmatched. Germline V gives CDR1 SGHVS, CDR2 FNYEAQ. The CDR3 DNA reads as TGTGCCAGCAGCTCGGGAGGCTCCAATGAGCAGTTCTTC. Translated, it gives CASSSGGSNEQFF.

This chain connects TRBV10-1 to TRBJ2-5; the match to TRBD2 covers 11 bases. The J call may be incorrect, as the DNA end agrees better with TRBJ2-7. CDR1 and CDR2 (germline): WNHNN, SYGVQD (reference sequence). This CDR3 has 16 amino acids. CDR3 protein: CASIAIAGGRSYEQYF. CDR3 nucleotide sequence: TGCGCCAGCATCGCAATAGCGGGAGGGCGTTCGTACGAGCAGTACTTC.

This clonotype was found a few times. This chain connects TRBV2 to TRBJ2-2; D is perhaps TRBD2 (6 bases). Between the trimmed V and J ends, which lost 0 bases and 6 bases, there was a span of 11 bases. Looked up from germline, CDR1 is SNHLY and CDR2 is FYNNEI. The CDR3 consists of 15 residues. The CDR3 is CASSEAGGVPGELFF. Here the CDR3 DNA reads TGTGCCAGCAGTGAAGCGGGAGGCGTCCCCGGGGAGCTGTTTTTT.

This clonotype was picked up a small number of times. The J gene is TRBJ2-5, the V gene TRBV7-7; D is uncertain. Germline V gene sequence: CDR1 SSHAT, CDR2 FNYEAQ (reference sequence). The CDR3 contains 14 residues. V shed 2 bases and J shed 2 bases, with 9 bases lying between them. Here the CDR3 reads CASSLQDLQETQYF. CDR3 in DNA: TGTGCCAGCAGCTTACAAGACTTACAAGAGACCCAGTACTTC.

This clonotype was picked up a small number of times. The CDR3 region has the DNA TGTGCCAGCAGCTTAGCGCGGGAACCGGGGCAGCCCCAGCATTTT. Its translation: CASSLAREPGQPQHF. V gene TRBV7-8 combines with J gene TRBJ1-5; D call uncertain. V lost 0 bases and J lost 7, with 13 bases in between. Germline values: CDR1 SGHVS, CDR2 FQNEAQ. The CDR3 extends over 15 amino acids.

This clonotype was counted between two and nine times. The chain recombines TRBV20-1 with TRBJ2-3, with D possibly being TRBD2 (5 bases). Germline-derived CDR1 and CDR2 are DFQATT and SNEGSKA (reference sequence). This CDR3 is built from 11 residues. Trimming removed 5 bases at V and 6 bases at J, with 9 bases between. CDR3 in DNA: TGCAGTGCTTGGCAGCGGGATACGCAGTATTTT. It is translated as CSAWQRDTQYF.

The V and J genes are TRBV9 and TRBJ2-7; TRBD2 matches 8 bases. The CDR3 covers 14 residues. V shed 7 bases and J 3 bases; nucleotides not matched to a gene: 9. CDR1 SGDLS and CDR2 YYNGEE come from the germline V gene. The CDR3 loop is CASVEGLGGYEQYF. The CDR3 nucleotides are TGTGCCAGCGTGGAGGGACTAGGGGGCTACGAGCAGTACTTC.

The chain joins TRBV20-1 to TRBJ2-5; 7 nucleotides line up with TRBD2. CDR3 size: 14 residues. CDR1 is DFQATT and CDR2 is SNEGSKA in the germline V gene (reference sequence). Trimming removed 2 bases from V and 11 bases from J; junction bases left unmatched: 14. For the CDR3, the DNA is TGCAGTGCTAGACCTAAGGGAGGGGTGAGTGAGCAGTACTTC. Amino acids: CSARPKGGVSEQYF.

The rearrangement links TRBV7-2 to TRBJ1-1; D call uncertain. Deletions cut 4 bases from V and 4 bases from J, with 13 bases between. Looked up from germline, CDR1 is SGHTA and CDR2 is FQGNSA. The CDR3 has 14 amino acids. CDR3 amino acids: CASSSREGSTEAFF. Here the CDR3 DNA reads TGTGCCAGCAGCTCTAGGGAGGGAAGCACTGAAGCTTTCTTT.

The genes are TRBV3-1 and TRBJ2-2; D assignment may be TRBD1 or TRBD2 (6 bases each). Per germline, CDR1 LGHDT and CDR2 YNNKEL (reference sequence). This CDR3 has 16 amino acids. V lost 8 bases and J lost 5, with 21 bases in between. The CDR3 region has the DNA TGTGCCAGCCGAGCCGTCGGGGGCGAGGGTACCGGGGAGCTGTTTTTT. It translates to CASRAVGGEGTGELFF.